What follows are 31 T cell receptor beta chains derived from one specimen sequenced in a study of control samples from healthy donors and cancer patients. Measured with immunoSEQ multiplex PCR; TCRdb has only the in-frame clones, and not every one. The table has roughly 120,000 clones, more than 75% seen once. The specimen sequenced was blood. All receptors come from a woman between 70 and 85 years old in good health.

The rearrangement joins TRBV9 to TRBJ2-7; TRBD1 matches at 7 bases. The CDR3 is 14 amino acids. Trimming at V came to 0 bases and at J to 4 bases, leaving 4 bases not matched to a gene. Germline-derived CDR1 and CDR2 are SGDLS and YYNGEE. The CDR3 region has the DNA TGTGCCAGCAGCGTAGGCAACAGGGGATACGAGCAGTACTTC. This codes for CASSVGNRGYEQYF.

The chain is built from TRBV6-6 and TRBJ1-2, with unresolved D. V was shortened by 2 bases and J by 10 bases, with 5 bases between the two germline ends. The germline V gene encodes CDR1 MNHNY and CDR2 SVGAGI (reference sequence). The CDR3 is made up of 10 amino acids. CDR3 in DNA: TGTGCCAGCAGTTACCGGTCCTACACCTTC. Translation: CASSYRSYTF.

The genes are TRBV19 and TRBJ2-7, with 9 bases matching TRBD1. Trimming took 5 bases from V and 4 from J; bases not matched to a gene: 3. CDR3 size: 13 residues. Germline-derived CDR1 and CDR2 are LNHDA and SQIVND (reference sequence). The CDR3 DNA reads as TGTGCCAGTAGTGACAGGGGGGAATACGAGCAGTACTTC. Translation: CASSDRGEYEQYF.

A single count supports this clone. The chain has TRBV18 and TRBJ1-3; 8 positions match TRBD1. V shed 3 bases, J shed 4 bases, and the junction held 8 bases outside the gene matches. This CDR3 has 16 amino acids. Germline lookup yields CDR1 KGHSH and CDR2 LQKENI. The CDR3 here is CASSPTTGASGNTIYF. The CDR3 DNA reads TGTGCCAGCTCACCTACGACAGGGGCTTCGGGAAACACCATATATTTT.

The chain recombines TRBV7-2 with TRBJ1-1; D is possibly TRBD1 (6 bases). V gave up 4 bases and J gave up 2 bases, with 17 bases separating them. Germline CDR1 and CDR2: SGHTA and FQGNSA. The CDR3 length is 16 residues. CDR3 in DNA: TGTGCCAGCAGCTCCTCTAACAGGGTTGGTAACACTGAAGCTTTCTTT. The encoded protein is CASSSSNRVGNTEAFF.

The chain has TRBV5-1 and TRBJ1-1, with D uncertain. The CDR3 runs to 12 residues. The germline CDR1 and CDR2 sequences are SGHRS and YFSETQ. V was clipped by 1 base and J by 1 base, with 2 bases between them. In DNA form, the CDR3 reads TGCGCCAGCAGCTTGACGAACACTGAAGCTTTCTTT. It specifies CASSLTNTEAFF.

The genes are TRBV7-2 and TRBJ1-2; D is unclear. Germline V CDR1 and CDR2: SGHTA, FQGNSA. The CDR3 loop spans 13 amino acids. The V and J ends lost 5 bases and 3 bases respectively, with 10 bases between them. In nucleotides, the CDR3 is TGTGCCAGCAGCCTACGGACGGACTATGGCTACACCTTC. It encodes CASSLRTDYGYTF. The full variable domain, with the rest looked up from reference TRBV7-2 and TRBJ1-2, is GAGVSQSPSNKVTEKGKDVELRCDPISGHTALYWYRQSLGQGLEFLIYFQGNSAPDKSGLPSDRFSAERTGGSVSTLTIQRTQQEDSAVYLCASSLRTDYGYTFGSGTRLTVV.

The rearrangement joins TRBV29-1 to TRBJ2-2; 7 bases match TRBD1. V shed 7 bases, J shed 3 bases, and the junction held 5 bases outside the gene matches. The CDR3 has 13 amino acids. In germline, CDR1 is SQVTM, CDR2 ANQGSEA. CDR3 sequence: CSGGQIDTGELFF. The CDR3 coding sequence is TGCAGCGGGGGACAGATAGACACCGGGGAGCTGTTTTTT.

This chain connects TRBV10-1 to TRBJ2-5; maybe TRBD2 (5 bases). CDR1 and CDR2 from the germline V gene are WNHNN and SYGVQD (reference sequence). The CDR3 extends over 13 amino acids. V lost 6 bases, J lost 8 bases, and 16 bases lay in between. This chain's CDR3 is CASRAGPGSTQYF. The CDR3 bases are TGCGCCAGCAGAGCCGGCCCGGGGTCAACCCAGTACTTC.

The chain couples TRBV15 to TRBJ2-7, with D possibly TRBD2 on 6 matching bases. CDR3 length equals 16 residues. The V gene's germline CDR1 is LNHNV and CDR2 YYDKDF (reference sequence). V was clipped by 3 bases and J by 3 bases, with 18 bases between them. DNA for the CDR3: TGTGCCACCAGCAGGGGCATTAGCGGAAACCTCTACGAGCAGTACTTC. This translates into CATSRGISGNLYEQYF.

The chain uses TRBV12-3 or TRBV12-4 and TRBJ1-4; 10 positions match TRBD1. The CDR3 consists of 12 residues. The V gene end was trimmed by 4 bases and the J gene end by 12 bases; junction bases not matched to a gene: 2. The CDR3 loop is CASSWDRGQLFF. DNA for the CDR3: TGTGCCAGCAGTTGGGACAGGGGACAACTGTTTTTT.

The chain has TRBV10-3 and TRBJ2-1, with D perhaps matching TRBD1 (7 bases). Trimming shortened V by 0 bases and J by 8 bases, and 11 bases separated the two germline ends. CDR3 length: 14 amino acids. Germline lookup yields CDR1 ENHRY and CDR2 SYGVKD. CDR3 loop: CAISESSRGDEQFF. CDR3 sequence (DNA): TGTGCCATCAGTGAGTCGAGCAGGGGGGATGAGCAGTTCTTC.

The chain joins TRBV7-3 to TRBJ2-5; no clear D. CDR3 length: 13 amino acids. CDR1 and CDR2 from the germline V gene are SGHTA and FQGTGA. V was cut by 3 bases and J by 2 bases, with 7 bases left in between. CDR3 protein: CASSFQVQETQYF. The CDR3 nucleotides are TGTGCCAGCAGCTTTCAGGTTCAAGAGACCCAGTACTTC. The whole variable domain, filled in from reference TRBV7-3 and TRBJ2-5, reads GAGVSQTPSNKVTEKGKYVELRCDPISGHTALYWYRQSLGQGPEFLIYFQGTGAADDSGLPNDRFFAVRPEGSVSTLKIQRTERGDSAVYLCASSFQVQETQYFGPGTRLLVL.

The CDR3: CASSPARGLDTGELFF. CDR3 DNA sequence: TGTGCCAGCTCACCAGCCAGGGGGTTGGACACCGGGGAGCTGTTTTTT. This chain joins TRBV18 and TRBJ2-2, with 7 positions matching TRBD1. This CDR3 is built from 16 residues. Germline loops: CDR1 KGHSH, CDR2 LQKENI. Losses at the gene ends were 2 bases for V and 3 bases for J; bases not matched to a gene: 6.

CDR3 DNA: TGTGCCAGCTCAATAGGGACTTGGGACGAGCAGTACTTC. It encodes CASSIGTWDEQYF. The chain has TRBV18 and TRBJ2-7, with a weak D call TRBD2 (6 bases). V lost 5 bases to trimming and J lost 5 bases, with 13 bases between them. Germline lookup yields CDR1 KGHSH and CDR2 LQKENI. The CDR3 extends over 13 amino acids.

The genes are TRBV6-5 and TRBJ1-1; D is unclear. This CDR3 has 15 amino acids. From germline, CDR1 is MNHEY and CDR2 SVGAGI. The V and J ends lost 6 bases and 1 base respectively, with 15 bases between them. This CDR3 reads CASRLSRRTNTEAFF. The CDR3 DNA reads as TGTGCCAGCAGACTTTCCAGACGCACGAACACTGAAGCTTTCTTT.

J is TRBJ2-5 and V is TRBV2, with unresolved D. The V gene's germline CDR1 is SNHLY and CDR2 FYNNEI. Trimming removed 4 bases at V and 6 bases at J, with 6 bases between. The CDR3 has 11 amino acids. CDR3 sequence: CASSGLQTQYF. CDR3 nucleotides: TGTGCCAGCAGTGGCCTCCAGACCCAGTACTTC. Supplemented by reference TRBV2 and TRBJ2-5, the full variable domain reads EPEVTQTPSHQVTQMGQEVILRCVPISNHLYFYWYRQILGQKVEFLVSFYNNEISEKSEIFDDQFSVERPDGSNFTLKIRSTKLEDSAMYFCASSGLQTQYFGPGTRLLVL.

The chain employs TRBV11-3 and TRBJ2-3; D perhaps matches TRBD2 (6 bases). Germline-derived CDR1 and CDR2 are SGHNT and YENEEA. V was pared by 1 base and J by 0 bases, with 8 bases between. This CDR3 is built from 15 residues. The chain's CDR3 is CASSLAGGSTDTQYF. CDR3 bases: TGTGCCAGCAGCTTAGCCGGGGGTAGCACAGATACGCAGTATTTT.

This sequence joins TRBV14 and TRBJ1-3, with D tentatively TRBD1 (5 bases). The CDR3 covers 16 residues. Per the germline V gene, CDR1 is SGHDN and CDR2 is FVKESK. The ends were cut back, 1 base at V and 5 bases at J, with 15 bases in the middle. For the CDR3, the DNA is TGTGCCAGCAGCCAAGCAGAGGGGACCTGGCGAAACACCATATATTTT. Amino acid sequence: CASSQAEGTWRNTIYF.

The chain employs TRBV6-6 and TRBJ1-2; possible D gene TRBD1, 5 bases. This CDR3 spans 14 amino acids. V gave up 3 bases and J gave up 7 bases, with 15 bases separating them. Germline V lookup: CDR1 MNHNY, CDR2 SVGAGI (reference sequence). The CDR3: CASSYRDLHGGYTF. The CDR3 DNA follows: TGTGCCAGCAGTTATCGGGACCTTCATGGTGGCTACACCTTC.

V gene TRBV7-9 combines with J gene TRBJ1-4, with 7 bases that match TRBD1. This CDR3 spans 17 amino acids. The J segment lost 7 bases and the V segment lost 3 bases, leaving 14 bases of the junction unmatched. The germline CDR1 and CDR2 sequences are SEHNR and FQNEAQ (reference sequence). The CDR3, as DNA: TGTGCCAGCAGCTTGGACCGGGACAGCCGTCCTTCTGAAAAACTGTTTTTT. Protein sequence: CASSLDRDSRPSEKLFF.

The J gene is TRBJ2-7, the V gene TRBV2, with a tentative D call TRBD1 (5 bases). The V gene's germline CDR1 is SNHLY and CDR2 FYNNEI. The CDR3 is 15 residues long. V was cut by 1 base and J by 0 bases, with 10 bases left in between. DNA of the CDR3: TGTGCCAGCAGTGAAGACAGGTCGAACTCCTACGAGCAGTACTTC. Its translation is CASSEDRSNSYEQYF. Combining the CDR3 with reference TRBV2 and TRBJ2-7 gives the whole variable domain EPEVTQTPSHQVTQMGQEVILRCVPISNHLYFYWYRQILGQKVEFLVSFYNNEISEKSEIFDDQFSVERPDGSNFTLKIRSTKLEDSAMYFCASSEDRSNSYEQYFGPGTRLTVT.

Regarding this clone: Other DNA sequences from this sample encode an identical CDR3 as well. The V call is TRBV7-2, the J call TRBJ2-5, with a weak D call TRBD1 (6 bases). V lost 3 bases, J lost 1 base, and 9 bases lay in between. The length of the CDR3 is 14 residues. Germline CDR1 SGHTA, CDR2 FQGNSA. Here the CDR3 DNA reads TGTGCCAGCAGCTTTCAGACAGGCCAAGAGACCCAGTACTTC. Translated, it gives CASSFQTGQETQYF.

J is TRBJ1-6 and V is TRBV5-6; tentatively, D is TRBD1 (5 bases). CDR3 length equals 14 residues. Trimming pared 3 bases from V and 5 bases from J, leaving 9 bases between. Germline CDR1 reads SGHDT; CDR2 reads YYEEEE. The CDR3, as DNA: TGTGCCAGCAGCTGGGGAGGGGATAATTCACCCCTCCACTTT. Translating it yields CASSWGGDNSPLHF. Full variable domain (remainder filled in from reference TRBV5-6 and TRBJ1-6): DAGVTQSPTHLIKTRGQQVTLRCSPKSGHDTVSWYQQALGQGPQFIFQYYEEEERQRGNFPDRFSGHQFPNYSSELNVNALLLGDSALYLCASSWGGDNSPLHFGNGTRLTVT.

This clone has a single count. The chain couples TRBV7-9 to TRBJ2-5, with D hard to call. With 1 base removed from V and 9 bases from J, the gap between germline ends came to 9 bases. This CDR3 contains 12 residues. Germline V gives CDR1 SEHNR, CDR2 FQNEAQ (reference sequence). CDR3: CASSLGFTAQYF. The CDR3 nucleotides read TGTGCCAGCAGCTTAGGATTTACGGCCCAGTACTTC.

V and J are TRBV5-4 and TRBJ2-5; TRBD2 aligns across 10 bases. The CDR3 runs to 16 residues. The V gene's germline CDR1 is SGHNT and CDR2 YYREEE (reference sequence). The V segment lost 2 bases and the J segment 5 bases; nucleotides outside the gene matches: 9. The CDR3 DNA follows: TGTGCCAGCAGCTTAACAAGCGGGGGGGCCGGGGAGACCCAGTACTTC. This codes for CASSLTSGGAGETQYF.

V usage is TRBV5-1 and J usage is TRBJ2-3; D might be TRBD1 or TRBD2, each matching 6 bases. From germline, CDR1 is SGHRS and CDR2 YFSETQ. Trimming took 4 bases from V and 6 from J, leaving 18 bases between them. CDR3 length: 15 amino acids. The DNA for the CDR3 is TGCGCCAGCAGCACTAGCTTCGGGGGCGGGGATACGCAGTATTTT. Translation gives CASSTSFGGGDTQYF. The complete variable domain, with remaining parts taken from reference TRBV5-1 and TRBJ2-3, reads KAGVTQTPRYLIKTRGQQVTLSCSPISGHRSVSWYQQTPGQGLQFLFEYFSETQRNKGNFPGRFSGRQFSNSRSEMNVSTLELGDSALYLCASSTSFGGGDTQYFGPGTRLTVL.

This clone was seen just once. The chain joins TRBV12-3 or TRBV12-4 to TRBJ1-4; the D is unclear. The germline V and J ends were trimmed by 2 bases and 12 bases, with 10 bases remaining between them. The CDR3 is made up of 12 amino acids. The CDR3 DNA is TGTGCCAGCAGTTTACCCCCAGCGGAACTGTTTTTT. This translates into CASSLPPAELFF.

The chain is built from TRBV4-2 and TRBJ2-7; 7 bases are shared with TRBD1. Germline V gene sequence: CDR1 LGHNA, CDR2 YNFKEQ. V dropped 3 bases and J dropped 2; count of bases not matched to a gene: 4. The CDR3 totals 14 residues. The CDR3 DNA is TGTGCCAGCAGCCAGGGGGACAGCACCTACGAGCAGTACTTC. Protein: CASSQGDSTYEQYF.

CDR3 region: CASSQMGFDNEQFF. In nucleotides, the CDR3 is TGTGCCAGCAGCCAAATGGGGTTTGACAATGAGCAGTTCTTC. The chain employs TRBV3-1 (or the pseudogene TRBV3-2) and TRBJ2-1; D unresolved. The germline V gene encodes CDR1 LGHDT and CDR2 YNNKEL (reference sequence). V was cut by 2 bases and J by 5 bases, with 10 bases left in between. The CDR3 has 14 amino acids.

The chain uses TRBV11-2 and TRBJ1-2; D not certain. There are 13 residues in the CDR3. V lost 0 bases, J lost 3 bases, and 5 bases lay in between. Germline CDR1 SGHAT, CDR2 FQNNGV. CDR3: CASSLDLDYGYTF. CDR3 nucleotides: TGTGCCAGCAGCTTAGACCTCGACTATGGCTACACCTTC.